The source of this T cell receptor beta chain is a study of blood T cell repertoires in COVID-19. Study background: Researchers got acute and convalescent COVID-19 samples from the United States, Italy and Spain.

In the source study's methods: Amplification of reference gene primers was used by the study to estimate nucleated cell counts. This table comes from immunoSEQ multiplex PCR, and its TCRdb copy is limited to in-frame clones, with some not included. V, J and clone size are taken as reported in that table, and D and trimming were inferred from the DNA itself. Of about 94,000 clones listed, approximately 80% are singletons. Trimming removed 4 bases at V and 0 bases at J, with 7 bases between. The CDR3 runs 14 residues. Germline V CDR1 and CDR2: KGHSH, LQKENI. This receptor was obtained from a human donor in a cohort sampled during active COVID-19. This chain joins TRBV18 and TRBJ1-5; D uncertain. Material: peripheral blood. The CDR3 protein is CASSQEYSNQPQHF. In DNA, the CDR3 is TGTGCCAGCTCACAGGAGTATAGCAATCAGCCCCAGCATTTT.